The text below deals with one T cell receptor beta chain. The record originates from a study of CD8+ T cells in alopecia areata. cDNA reverse transcribed from extracted RNA served as the sequencing template. Produced via immunoSEQ multiplex PCR; TCRdb's table is partial and in-frame only. The profile covers about 180,000 clones, with 59% appearing a single time and roughly 14% taken by the ten largest. Germline loops: CDR1 SQVTM, CDR2 ANQGSEA. Trimming removed 2 bases at V and 2 bases at J, with 9 bases between. This CDR3 comprises 13 residues. The chain couples TRBV29-1 to TRBJ2-5; D ambiguous. This receptor was identified in a human donor with alopecia areata. Material: CD4+ T cells sorted from blood, obtained at week 0. Here the CDR3 reads CSVELAAQETQYF. The CDR3 DNA is TGCAGCGTTGAACTGGCAGCACAAGAGACCCAGTACTTC.